The rows below give T cell receptor beta chains drawn from one sample of a study of T cells in Graves' hyperthyroidism and ophthalmopathy. TCRdb re-analysed the multiplex PCR reads in MiXCR, keeping a single row per CDR3 protein. The sample lists about 540,000 distinct CDR3 sequences; around 42% were seen once. The sequencing input was peripheral blood or thyroid tissue (not recorded which). Receptors were obtained from a woman aged 18-35 years with Graves' hyperthyroidism. Both conserved end residues are part of each CDR3. The D gene is left open where the match is weak. Only part of the rows carry a size: once, few, many, or a class if the clone is expanded.

clone_size: NA
j_call: TRBJ2-7
v_call: TRBV11-1
d_call: NA
cdr3_nt: TGTGCCAGCAGCCCGTCCGGGATGTACGAGCAGTACTTC
cdr3_aa: CASSPSGMYEQYF

clone_size: few
j_call: TRBJ1-1
v_call: TRBV12-3/TRBV12-4
d_call: TRBD1
cdr3_nt: TGTGCCAGCAGTCGGGACAGGGCCCGAACTGAAGCTTTCTTT
cdr3_aa: CASSRDRARTEAFF

clone_size: NA
j_call: TRBJ1-1
v_call: TRBV6-4
d_call: NA
cdr3_nt: TGTGCCAGCAGTGGGACAGCTACCTTGAACACTGAAGCTTTCTTT
cdr3_aa: CASSGTATLNTEAFF

clone_size: NA
j_call: TRBJ2-5
v_call: TRBV12-3/TRBV12-4
d_call: NA
cdr3_nt: TGTGCCAGCACCCGGACGGACCAAGAGACCCAGTACTTC
cdr3_aa: CASTRTDQETQYF

clone_size: once
j_call: TRBJ2-5
v_call: TRBV29-1
d_call: NA
cdr3_nt: TGCAGCCAGTCCACAGGTAGTGATGAGACCCAGTACTTC
cdr3_aa: CSQSTGSDETQYF

clone_size: NA
j_call: TRBJ1-6
v_call: TRBV10-3
d_call: NA
cdr3_nt: TGTGCCATCAGTGAAGGTGCAGCCCTAAATTCACCCCTCCACTTT
cdr3_aa: CAISEGAALNSPLHF

clone_size: NA
j_call: TRBJ2-6
v_call: TRBV19
d_call: NA
cdr3_nt: TGTGCCAGTAGTATCCCGGGCTCTGGGGCCAACGTCCTGACTTTC
cdr3_aa: CASSIPGSGANVLTF

clone_size: NA
j_call: TRBJ1-2
v_call: TRBV7-8
d_call: NA
cdr3_nt: TGCGCCAGCAGCCATCCCCCGGGGGGGAACTATGGCTACACCTTC
cdr3_aa: CASSHPPGGNYGYTF

clone_size: NA
j_call: TRBJ1-5
v_call: TRBV7-8
d_call: TRBD1
cdr3_nt: TGTGCCAGCAGTATTGCAGGGGGCGGCAATCAGCCCCAGCATTTT
cdr3_aa: CASSIAGGGNQPQHF

clone_size: NA
j_call: TRBJ1-6
v_call: TRBV7-9
d_call: NA
cdr3_nt: TGTGCCAGCAGCCCTTGGACAGATCTTAATTCACCCCTCCACTTT
cdr3_aa: CASSPWTDLNSPLHF

clone_size: many
j_call: TRBJ2-5
v_call: TRBV7-2
d_call: NA
cdr3_nt: TGTGCCAGCAGCATCGCCCGGCTCGGCGAGACCCAGTACTTC
cdr3_aa: CASSIARLGETQYF

clone_size: few
j_call: TRBJ2-7
v_call: TRBV7-2
d_call: TRBD2
cdr3_nt: TGTGCCAGCAGCACAGGACTAGCGGACTACGAGCAGTACTTC
cdr3_aa: CASSTGLADYEQYF

clone_size: NA
j_call: TRBJ1-2
v_call: TRBV12-3/TRBV12-4
d_call: NA
cdr3_nt: TGTGCCAGCAGAACCGGGGGATCGGGTGGCTACACCTTC
cdr3_aa: CASRTGGSGGYTF

clone_size: NA
j_call: TRBJ1-5
v_call: TRBV5-1
d_call: NA
cdr3_nt: TGCGCCAGCAGCTTGGGAGGGGGTTCACCCCAGCATTTT
cdr3_aa: CASSLGGGSPQHF

clone_size: NA
j_call: TRBJ2-7
v_call: TRBV15
d_call: NA
cdr3_nt: TGTGCCAGCAGTTTTCAACGCGCAGCTAGCAACGAGCAGTACTTC
cdr3_aa: CASSFQRAASNEQYF

clone_size: few
j_call: TRBJ1-2
v_call: TRBV20-1
d_call: TRBD1
cdr3_nt: TGCAGTGCTAGAGGACTGACAGGGTTGGACTATGGCTACACCTTC
cdr3_aa: CSARGLTGLDYGYTF

clone_size: NA
j_call: TRBJ1-5
v_call: TRBV2
d_call: NA
cdr3_nt: TGTGCCAGCAGCGGGACATCAGGCAATCAGCCCCAGCATTTT
cdr3_aa: CASSGTSGNQPQHF

clone_size: many
j_call: TRBJ1-2
v_call: TRBV5-1
d_call: NA
cdr3_nt: TGCGCCAGCAGCTTGAACCTAACCGTGGGCTACACCTTC
cdr3_aa: CASSLNLTVGYTF

clone_size: few
j_call: TRBJ2-2
v_call: TRBV29-1
d_call: TRBD1
cdr3_nt: TGCAGCGTTCCCGGACAGGGTACAGGGGAGCTGTTTTTT
cdr3_aa: CSVPGQGTGELFF

clone_size: many
j_call: TRBJ2-2
v_call: TRBV29-1
d_call: TRBD1
cdr3_nt: TGCAGCGTTACAGGGGGCAACACCGGGGAGCTGTTTTTT
cdr3_aa: CSVTGGNTGELFF

clone_size: NA
j_call: TRBJ2-5
v_call: TRBV7-9
d_call: NA
cdr3_nt: TGTGCCAGCAGCCGACTCCAAGAGACCCAGTACTTC
cdr3_aa: CASSRLQETQYF

clone_size: NA
j_call: TRBJ1-5
v_call: TRBV11-1
d_call: NA
cdr3_nt: TGTGCCAGCGCCCCCGGGGGGCCCGCAGGGCCCCAGCATTTT
cdr3_aa: CASAPGGPAGPQHF

clone_size: NA
j_call: TRBJ2-7
v_call: TRBV12-3/TRBV12-4
d_call: TRBD1
cdr3_nt: TGTGCCAGCAGTAAGGACAGGGTGTTC
cdr3_aa: CASSKDRVF

clone_size: NA
j_call: TRBJ1-2
v_call: TRBV5-4
d_call: NA
cdr3_nt: TGTGCCAGCAGCCTTGGACCCAGGGAGTATGGCTACACCTTC
cdr3_aa: CASSLGPREYGYTF

clone_size: few
j_call: TRBJ1-4
v_call: TRBV12-5
d_call: NA
cdr3_nt: TGTGCTAGTGGTTTGACTCACCCCCTGTTTTTT
cdr3_aa: CASGLTHPLFF

clone_size: NA
j_call: TRBJ1-4
v_call: TRBV6-5
d_call: NA
cdr3_nt: TGTGCCATCAGGACTAAGGGGGATGAAAAACTGTTTTTT
cdr3_aa: CAIRTKGDEKLFF

clone_size: NA
j_call: TRBJ1-1
v_call: TRBV2
d_call: NA
cdr3_nt: TGTGCCAGCAGTGAGGGGGTCTCACGGAGGCCTGAAGCTTTCTTT
cdr3_aa: CASSEGVSRRPEAFF

clone_size: NA
j_call: TRBJ1-4
v_call: TRBV15
d_call: NA
cdr3_nt: TGTGCCACCAGCAGAGATTCAGGGGATAATGAAAAACTGTTTTTT
cdr3_aa: CATSRDSGDNEKLFF

clone_size: NA
j_call: TRBJ1-5
v_call: TRBV2
d_call: NA
cdr3_nt: TGTGCCAGCAGCCAGTCAGGGTATGGCAATCAGCCCCAGCATTTT
cdr3_aa: CASSQSGYGNQPQHF

clone_size: NA
j_call: TRBJ2-5
v_call: TRBV2
d_call: TRBD2
cdr3_nt: TGTGCCAGCAGCCCAATGGGACTAGCGGGAGAGGAGACCCAGTACTTC
cdr3_aa: CASSPMGLAGEETQYF

clone_size: NA
j_call: TRBJ2-5
v_call: TRBV7-2
d_call: NA
cdr3_nt: TGTGCCAGCAGCCCCCGGTCGGGAAGCGGAGAGACCCAGTACTTC
cdr3_aa: CASSPRSGSGETQYF

clone_size: NA
j_call: TRBJ1-2
v_call: TRBV2
d_call: NA
cdr3_nt: TGTGCCAGCAGCCTCTCCGGTGGGTCCAACTATGGCTACACCTTC
cdr3_aa: CASSLSGGSNYGYTF

clone_size: NA
j_call: TRBJ2-7
v_call: TRBV29-1
d_call: TRBD1
cdr3_nt: TGCAGCGTTGCTGGACAGGTCTCCGACGAGCAGTACTTC
cdr3_aa: CSVAGQVSDEQYF